One and the same sample provided the 7 T cell receptor beta chains below, sequenced in a study of vaccination effects on CD4 cells after COVID-19. The ViraFEST assay expanded antigen-specific CD4+ T cells with viral peptide pools before sequencing. Following 10 days of culture, CD4+ T cells were isolated. Participants were given two doses of BNT162b2 or mRNA-1273 vaccine. These receptors have no known antigen. Sequenced by immunoSEQ multiplex PCR; TCRdb stores in-frame clones only, minus some. Here the sample spans tens of thousands of clones, about three quarters being singletons. Sequencing used CD4+ T cells from PBMCs cultured with HCoV-229E spike peptides, obtained after COVID-19 vaccination. These receptors all stem from a human donor who received a COVID-19 vaccine.

The genes are TRBV4-1 and TRBJ1-1; 10 positions agree with TRBD1. V lost 1 base, J lost 2 bases, and 7 bases stayed unmatched. The CDR3 has 17 residues. From germline, CDR1 is MGHRA and CDR2 YSYEKL. CDR3: CASSQARTGGINTEAFF. For the CDR3, the DNA is TGCGCCAGCAGCCAAGCGCGGACAGGGGGAATCAACACTGAAGCTTTCTTT.

The V gene is TRBV5-6, the J gene TRBJ2-3, with 10 bases aligning to TRBD2. V lost 4 bases, J lost 0 bases, and 5 bases stayed unmatched. CDR3 length equals 16 residues. Germline CDR1 SGHDT, CDR2 YYEEEE. The CDR3 spells CASSQGLAASTDTQYF. In DNA, the CDR3 is TGTGCCAGCAGCCAAGGACTAGCGGCTAGCACAGATACGCAGTATTTT.

This clone has just a few counts. The chain uses TRBV6-5 and TRBJ1-5; D is undetermined. This CDR3 comprises 13 residues. Trimming removed 2 bases at V and 3 bases at J, with 5 bases between. Germline V gives CDR1 MNHEY, CDR2 SVGAGI. In DNA form, the CDR3 reads TGTGCCAGCAGTTACAGGACCAATCAGCCCCAGCATTTT. Translation: CASSYRTNQPQHF.

The V call is TRBV5-1, the J call TRBJ2-3, with 11 nucleotides matching TRBD2. Germline V gene data show CDR1 as SGHRS and CDR2 as YFSETQ. CDR3 size: 16 residues. J was trimmed by 1 base and V by 1 base; bases with no gene match: 2. The CDR3 coding sequence is TGCGCCAGCAGCTTGCCACTAGCGGGGGGCACAGATACGCAGTATTTT. Translating it yields CASSLPLAGGTDTQYF.

The V call is TRBV27, the J call TRBJ1-1, with a possible D match to TRBD1 (6 bases). The V gene's germline CDR1 is MNHEY and CDR2 SMNVEV (reference sequence). V dropped 8 bases and J dropped 1 base, with 14 bases sitting between them. The CDR3 is made up of 14 amino acids. The CDR3 DNA sequence: TGTGCCAGCTTATCTTGGGGGGCGAACACTGAAGCTTTCTTT. It translates to CASLSWGANTEAFF.

V and J are TRBV24-1 and TRBJ2-2; 7 bases are a match to TRBD1. CDR3 length: 15 amino acids. CDR1 KGHDR and CDR2 SFDVKD come from the germline V gene. V was pared by 7 bases and J by 1 base, with 5 bases of the junction left unmatched. CDR3 bases: TGTGCCACCAGAAGGACAGGAGAGAACACCGGGGAGCTGTTTTTT. As protein: CATRRTGENTGELFF.

V and J are TRBV2 and TRBJ2-3, with D possibly matching TRBD1 (6 bases). The germline V and J ends were trimmed by 3 bases and 1 base, with 8 bases remaining between them. CDR3 length equals 14 residues. Germline V lookup: CDR1 SNHLY, CDR2 FYNNEI. CDR3 sequence (DNA): TGTGCCAGCAGTGATCGGACAGGCACAGATACGCAGTATTTT. Its translation: CASSDRTGTDTQYF.